The sequence of this T cell receptor (beta chain) was determined in a study of cytomegalovirus exposure and HLA in healthy donors. TCRdb keeps only in-frame clones here, not all; method: immunoSEQ multiplex PCR. The profile covers 110,000 to 150,000 clones, with 84% appearing a single time and over 1.3% taken by the ten largest. Study-level findings and limits: Using the classifier, cytomegalovirus status was reportedly diagnosed with high specificity and sensitivity. Researchers reported that a few CMV-associated chains were confirmed in vitro as CMV antigen-specific. Some TCR beta chains (over 150 of them) were listed as cytomegalovirus-associated.

Turning to this clone: Its antigen is still unknown.

This CDR3 is built from 15 residues. The V gene's germline CDR1 is SQVTM and CDR2 ANQGSEA. V was trimmed by 4 bases and J by 0 bases, leaving 15 bases between them. The V and J genes are TRBV29-1 and TRBJ2-5; D is perhaps TRBD2 (7 bases). The sequenced material came from PBMCs. This TCR derives from a woman in her twenties or thirties in good health and CMV-seronegative. In DNA form, the CDR3 reads TGCAGCGTTGTCAAGGGGGGGAATCACCAAGAGACCCAGTACTTC. This sequence encodes CSVVKGGNHQETQYF.